The 24 T cell receptor beta chains given below trace back to one sample, sequenced in a study of T-cell reconstitution after alpha-beta-depleted transplantation in children. The authors prepared the TCRbeta library with unique molecular identifiers. TCRdb reprocessed the PCR reads with MiXCR, giving one entry per CDR3 protein. The table lists 450,000 to 550,000 distinct CDR3 sequences, about an eighth of them singletons. Here the sequenced sample was PBMCs, mostly from graft donor cells, taken 180 days after TCRalphabeta/CD19-depleted stem cell transplant. All receptors derive from a female patient aged 2-9 years who had a stem cell transplant for aplastic anemia, so the T cells may come from the graft donor.

There are a few counts of this clonotype. The chain has TRBV4-3 and TRBJ2-7; D perhaps matches TRBD2 (6 bases). Per germline, CDR1 LGHNA and CDR2 YSLEER. The CDR3 consists of 15 residues. V lost 0 bases and J 6 bases, leaving 15 bases between the germline ends. The CDR3 DNA reads TGCGCCAGCAGCCAAGATCGGGTGAGGAGGGTCGAGCAGTACTTC. Translation: CASSQDRVRRVEQYF.

The genes are TRBV20-1 and TRBJ2-7; TRBD2 matches at 14 bases. Germline V lookup: CDR1 DFQATT, CDR2 SNEGSKA (reference sequence). Trimming removed 2 bases from V and 1 base from J; junction bases left unmatched: 7. There are 17 residues in the CDR3. The CDR3, as DNA: TGCAGTGCTAGATCCCATGGGACTAGCGGGAGATCCTACGAGCAGTACTTC. It encodes CSARSHGTSGRSYEQYF.

This clonotype was picked up many times. The rearrangement joins TRBV10-3 to TRBJ2-7, with 10 bases matching TRBD2. The V and J ends lost 6 bases and 9 bases, in that order; junction bases with no gene match: 11. This CDR3 spans 14 amino acids. Germline V CDR1 and CDR2: ENHRY, SYGVKD. The CDR3 sequence: CAIRELAGASPQYF. In DNA form, the CDR3 reads TGTGCCATCAGGGAGCTAGCGGGAGCATCTCCGCAGTACTTC.

This clonotype was recorded a few times. J is TRBJ1-4 and V is TRBV7-2; D gene ambiguous. V dropped 4 bases and J dropped 0 bases, with 9 bases sitting between them. The CDR3 is 15 residues long. Germline values: CDR1 SGHTA, CDR2 FQGNSA. The CDR3, as DNA: TGTGCCAGCAGCTCGGGCAGTCCAACTAATGAAAAACTGTTTTTT. Translated, it gives CASSSGSPTNEKLFF.

This clonotype was detected a few times. The V gene is TRBV20-1, the J gene TRBJ2-1; D is ambiguous. The germline V and J ends were trimmed by 6 bases and 0 bases, with 15 bases remaining between them. CDR1 is DFQATT, CDR2 SNEGSKA, per germline (reference sequence). The CDR3 is 15 residues long. Here the CDR3 DNA reads TGCAGTGCCACCACTCTGGCGGACTCCTACAATGAGCAGTTCTTC. The encoded protein is CSATTLADSYNEQFF.

This clonotype was counted between two and nine times. The CDR3 DNA reads as TGTGCCAGCAGCTTATTAGTATGGGCGAACTCCTACAATGAGCAGTTCTTC. Its protein product is CASSLLVWANSYNEQFF. V usage is TRBV11-3 and J usage is TRBJ2-1, with D uncertain. The V end was cut by 2 bases, the J end by 0 bases, with 14 bases between. The CDR3 is 17 residues long. The germline V gene encodes CDR1 SGHNT and CDR2 YENEEA. Full variable domain (rest looked up from reference TRBV11-3 and TRBJ2-1): EAGVVQSPRYKIIEKKQPVAFWCNPISGHNTLYWYLQNLGQGPELLIRYENEEAVDDSQLPKDRFSAERLKGVDSTLKIQPAELGDSAVYLCASSLLVWANSYNEQFFGPGTRLTVL.

The CDR3 bases are TGCGCCAGCAGCCGGCTGGGGGGCGGCACCGGGGAGCTGTTTTTT. Translating gives CASSRLGGGTGELFF. The chain carries TRBV5-1 and TRBJ2-2, with D tentatively TRBD1 or TRBD2 (6 bases each). With 4 bases removed from V and 4 bases from J, the gap between germline ends came to 14 bases. The CDR3 length is 15 residues. The V gene's germline CDR1 is SGHRS and CDR2 YFSETQ.

The chain has TRBV27 and TRBJ2-1; 7 bases fit TRBD2. V gave up 3 bases and J gave up 7 bases; unmatched junction bases: 9. CDR3 size: 15 residues. Germline V lookup: CDR1 MNHEY, CDR2 SMNVEV (reference sequence). The CDR3 here is CASSLRGSAWNEQFF. CDR3 sequence (DNA): TGTGCCAGCAGTTTGCGGGGGTCGGCCTGGAATGAGCAGTTCTTC.

The chain recombines TRBV7-9 with TRBJ2-5; 10 nucleotides line up with TRBD2. Germline CDR1 SEHNR, CDR2 FQNEAQ (reference sequence). The CDR3 covers 15 residues. J lost 4 bases, V lost 6 bases, and 8 bases had no gene match. The DNA of the CDR3 is TGTGCCAGCAGAAAGGCGCCTAGCGGGAGAGAGACCCAGTACTTC. As protein: CASRKAPSGRETQYF.

This chain joins TRBV7-9 and TRBJ1-1; no firm D call. Trimming took 5 bases from V and 5 from J, leaving 12 bases between them. The germline V gene encodes CDR1 SEHNR and CDR2 FQNEAQ (reference sequence). This CDR3 is built from 13 residues. The CDR3 sequence: CASSRDSGTEAFF. CDR3 nucleotides: TGTGCCAGCAGCAGGGATTCGGGAACTGAAGCTTTCTTT.

This clonotype was observed a few times. The chain recombines TRBV7-3 with TRBJ2-7; possibly TRBD1 for D (5 bases). The CDR3 is 15 amino acids. Germline V lookup: CDR1 SGHTA, CDR2 FQGTGA. V was shortened by 6 bases and J by 0 bases, with 15 bases between the two germline ends. The CDR3 coding sequence is TGTGCCAGCAGTCCGCAGGGTCCTATCTCCTACGAGCAGTACTTC. Translation gives CASSPQGPISYEQYF.

This clonotype was counted only a few times. The genes are TRBV12-3 or TRBV12-4 and TRBJ2-3; the D is unclear. Trimming shortened V by 6 bases and J by 4 bases, and 8 bases separated the two germline ends. The length of the CDR3 is 12 residues. DNA of the CDR3: TGTGCCAGCAGGGTTAATTCAGATACGCAGTATTTT. This gives the protein CASRVNSDTQYF.

This clonotype has only a few counts. This rearrangement joins TRBV4-1 to TRBJ1-5; no clear D gene. V was trimmed by 0 bases and J by 3 bases, leaving 9 bases between them. The CDR3 contains 15 residues. CDR1 MGHRA and CDR2 YSYEKL come from the germline V gene. The CDR3 DNA reads as TGCGCCAGCAGCCAAGATCCCGGCGACAATCAGCCCCAGCATTTT. Translating gives CASSQDPGDNQPQHF.

This chain uses TRBV12-3 or TRBV12-4 with TRBJ1-2, with D uncertain. This CDR3 spans 12 amino acids. Deletions cut 4 bases from V and 4 bases from J, with 7 bases between. The CDR3 bases are TGTGCCAGCAGTTCCAGAGCCTATGGCTACACCTTC. Translating it yields CASSSRAYGYTF.

This clonotype was picked up many times. The rearrangement links TRBV4-3 to TRBJ2-4, with 8 bases fitting TRBD1. With 0 bases clipped from V and 1 base from J, the junction kept 5 bases outside the gene matches. The CDR3 has 17 residues. Germline V lookup: CDR1 LGHNA, CDR2 YSLEER. The CDR3 region is CASSQDQRTGAKNIQYF. In nucleotides, the CDR3 is TGCGCCAGCAGCCAAGATCAAAGGACAGGGGCCAAAAACATTCAGTACTTC.

The rearrangement joins TRBV30 to TRBJ2-3; no definite D call. This CDR3 comprises 12 residues. The germline CDR1 and CDR2 sequences are GTSNPN and SVGIG (reference sequence). V lost 2 bases and J 3 bases, leaving 6 bases between the germline ends. The CDR3 DNA is TGTGCCTGGAGTTGGAAAACAGATACGCAGTATTTT. It specifies CAWSWKTDTQYF.

J is TRBJ2-4 and V is TRBV7-2; 9 bases line up with TRBD2. The CDR3 extends over 16 amino acids. CDR1 SGHTA and CDR2 FQGNSA come from the germline V gene. The V and J ends lost 5 bases and 0 bases, in that order; junction bases with no gene match: 5. This CDR3 is CASSTTSGLAKNIQYF. The DNA of the CDR3 is TGTGCCAGCAGCACGACTAGCGGCTTAGCCAAAAACATTCAGTACTTC.

The V and J genes are TRBV14 and TRBJ2-7; D gene uncertain. Germline V gene sequence: CDR1 SGHDN, CDR2 FVKESK. This CDR3 has 14 residues. The V end lost 4 bases, the J end lost 0 bases, and 10 bases lay between the germline ends. The CDR3 DNA reads TGTGCCAGCAGCCCCGGGCCTTACTCCTACGAGCAGTACTTC. This translates into CASSPGPYSYEQYF.

This clonotype was counted once. The rearrangement links TRBV12-3 or TRBV12-4 to TRBJ1-1; D is unclear. The CDR3 extends over 14 amino acids. Between the trimmed V and J ends, which lost 2 bases and 11 bases, there was a span of 18 bases. The chain's CDR3 is CASSLSPYLSGAFF. CDR3 nucleotides: TGTGCCAGCAGTTTATCCCCTTATCTCTCGGGGGCTTTCTTT.

This clonotype was observed a handful of times. The genes are TRBV24-1 and TRBJ2-2, with 7 bases identical to TRBD2. The CDR3 length is 15 residues. Germline trimming cut 5 bases from V and 2 bases from J; bases unmatched to any gene: 4. From germline, CDR1 is KGHDR and CDR2 SFDVKD. The CDR3 protein is CATSAAGANTGELFF. The CDR3 region has the DNA TGTGCCACCAGTGCGGCGGGAGCAAACACCGGGGAGCTGTTTTTT.

This clonotype has only a few counts. This CDR3 is CASSPGGGAANEKLFF. In DNA, the CDR3 is TGCGCCAGCAGCCCCGGTGGGGGGGCAGCTAATGAAAAACTGTTTTTT. This sequence joins TRBV5-1 and TRBJ1-4; a weak D match, TRBD1 (6 bases). The CDR3 has 16 residues. Trimming removed 4 bases at V and 3 bases at J, with 16 bases between. The germline CDR1 and CDR2 sequences are SGHRS and YFSETQ.

J is TRBJ2-1 and V is TRBV28, with 14 nucleotides matching TRBD2. Germline V gene lookup returns CDR1 MDHEN and CDR2 SYDVKM. The junction had 22 bases not matched to a gene; V was cut back by 3 bases and J by 12 bases. The CDR3 extends over 20 amino acids. CDR3 amino acids: CASSFPSGLAGATLAQGQFF. The DNA for the CDR3 is TGTGCCAGCAGTTTTCCCTCGGGACTAGCGGGAGCTACCCTAGCCCAGGGGCAGTTCTTC.

This sequence joins TRBV12-3 or TRBV12-4 and TRBJ1-2; 9 bases fit TRBD1. The ends lost 6 bases at V and 7 bases at J; junction bases unmatched: 6. The CDR3 contains 13 residues. The CDR3: CASSGTGFGGYTF. CDR3 coding DNA: TGTGCCAGCAGCGGGACAGGGTTCGGTGGCTACACCTTC.

V usage is TRBV14 and J usage is TRBJ2-1, with TRBD2 matching 7 bases. J lost 0 bases, V lost 1 base, and 15 bases had no gene match. Germline V gene data show CDR1 as SGHDN and CDR2 as FVKESK. CDR3 length equals 20 residues. In nucleotides, the CDR3 is TGTGCCAGCAGCCAAGGATTTTTTATCTGGCGGGAGAACTCCTACAATGAGCAGTTCTTC. Translated, it gives CASSQGFFIWRENSYNEQFF.